This T cell receptor beta chain came from a study of T cells in Graves' hyperthyroidism and ophthalmopathy. Calling Graves' hyperthyroidism stable meant ophthalmopathy did not progress within 18 months. The CDR3 has 14 residues. Trimming cost V 1 base and J 3 bases, with 7 bases left between them. The germline CDR1 and CDR2 sequences are LGHDT and YNNKEL (reference sequence). Using RNA transcripts as the source, TCR beta CDR3 regions were amplified. With the HTBI primer set, the TCR CDR3 went through a first round of RT-PCR. TCRdb analysed the multiplex PCR reads with MiXCR anew, one entry per CDR3 protein. The table shows about 380,000 distinct CDR3 sequences, with 11% to 15% occurring only once. This clonotype appeared many times.

The chain uses TRBV3-1 and TRBJ2-1, with D unclear. The receptor comes from a woman aged 60-75 years with Graves' hyperthyroidism. The sequenced sample was blood. The CDR3 reads CASSQGYSYNEQFF. The CDR3 coding sequence is TGTGCCAGCAGCCAAGGTTACAGCTACAATGAGCAGTTCTTC.